One and the same sample provided the 13 T cell receptor beta chains below, sequenced in a study of cytomegalovirus exposure and HLA in healthy donors. PCR primers comprised 60 Vbeta and 13 Jbeta primers. Sequenced by immunoSEQ multiplex PCR; TCRdb stores in-frame clones only, minus some. Here the sample spans 80,000 to 95,000 clones, 60% to 85% being singletons. The sequencing input was PBMCs. Every receptor here comes from a young man in good health and CMV-seropositive.

This clone came up a few times. The chain uses TRBV2 and TRBJ2-2; 9 nucleotides agree with TRBD1. CDR3 size: 14 residues. CDR1 and CDR2 (germline): SNHLY, FYNNEI. V lost 6 bases to trimming and J lost 4 bases; unmatched junction nucleotides: 3. The CDR3: CASRGDRATGELFF. The CDR3 region has the DNA TGTGCCAGCAGGGGGGACAGGGCCACCGGGGAGCTGTTTTTT. The complete variable domain, with remaining parts taken from reference TRBV2 and TRBJ2-2, reads EPEVTQTPSHQVTQMGQEVILRCVPISNHLYFYWYRQILGQKVEFLVSFYNNEISEKSEIFDDQFSVERPDGSNFTLKIRSTKLEDSAMYFCASRGDRATGELFFGEGSRLTVL.

The gene calls are TRBV23-1 and TRBJ1-5; no reliable D call. TRBV23-1 is sorted into the ORF group, with uncertain function. This CDR3 comprises 15 residues. V was shortened by 3 bases and J by 2 bases, with 11 bases between the two germline ends. DNA for the CDR3: TGCGCCAGCAGTCATTTGAGTGAGGGCAATCAGCCCCAGCATTTT. This translates into CASSHLSEGNQPQHF.

This chain connects TRBV5-1 to TRBJ1-2, with a possible D match to TRBD1 (5 bases). The V and J ends lost 2 bases and 5 bases respectively, with 19 bases between them. Germline CDR1 reads SGHRS; CDR2 reads YFSETQ. The CDR3 sequence is 16 residues long. In DNA form, the CDR3 reads TGCGCCAGCAGCTTACCAACTCTGACAGACCCGTATGGCTACACCTTC. This codes for CASSLPTLTDPYGYTF.

The chain recombines TRBV4-1 with TRBJ2-1, with 8 bases identical to TRBD1. This CDR3 region has 15 residues. V was pared by 4 bases and J by 0 bases, with 2 bases of the junction left unmatched. Germline V lookup: CDR1 MGHRA, CDR2 YSYEKL. CDR3 in amino acids: CASSRTGSSYNEQFF. CDR3 in DNA: TGCGCCAGCAGCCGGACAGGGAGCTCCTACAATGAGCAGTTCTTC.

This chain joins TRBV11-2 and TRBJ2-1; weak D call: TRBD2 (6 bases). Germline V CDR1 and CDR2: SGHAT, FQNNGV. Trimming removed 6 bases at V and 4 bases at J, with 10 bases between. The CDR3 covers 13 residues. Here the CDR3 DNA reads TGTGCCAGCAGTCGACTAGTTTACAATGAGCAGTTCTTC. It specifies CASSRLVYNEQFF. Using reference TRBV11-2 and TRBJ2-1 for the parts outside the CDR3, the full variable domain is EAGVAQSPRYKIIEKRQSVAFWCNPISGHATLYWYQQILGQGPKLLIQFQNNGVVDDSQLPKDRFSAERLKGVDSTLKIQPAKLEDSAVYLCASSRLVYNEQFFGPGTRLTVL.

A few counts support this clone. The CDR3 DNA sequence: TGTGCCAGCAGTGGGCAACAAGAGACCCAGTACTTC. Translating it yields CASSGQQETQYF. The chain couples TRBV28 to TRBJ2-5; D is uncertain. V was clipped by 5 bases and J by 2 bases, with 6 bases between them. Germline assignment: CDR1 MDHEN and CDR2 SYDVKM. This CDR3 is 12 amino acids long.

This clone has just a few counts. V and J are TRBV10-3 and TRBJ2-1; no clear D gene. Germline V gene sequence: CDR1 ENHRY, CDR2 SYGVKD. The V end lost 10 bases, the J end lost 6 bases, and 10 bases lay between the germline ends. CDR3 size: 11 residues. The CDR3 DNA sequence: TGTGCCACGAGAGACTTCAATGAGCAGTTCTTC. Residues: CATRDFNEQFF.

The rearrangement joins TRBV5-6 to TRBJ2-3, with D tentatively TRBD1 (5 bases). With 7 bases removed from V and 2 bases from J, the gap between germline ends came to 11 bases. This CDR3 is 13 amino acids long. CDR1 is SGHDT, CDR2 YYEEEE, per germline. CDR3 sequence (DNA): TGTGCCAGCGGAAGGGGAAACACAGATACGCAGTATTTT. Translation: CASGRGNTDTQYF.

This clone was seen a handful of times. CDR3 sequence: CASGLGQAPEAFF. In nucleotides, the CDR3 is TGTGCTAGTGGTTTGGGACAGGCGCCTGAAGCTTTCTTT. The chain combines TRBV12-5 with TRBJ1-1, with D possibly TRBD1 on 6 matching bases. The V end lost 1 base, the J end lost 6 bases, and 9 bases lay between the germline ends. CDR3 size: 13 residues. CDR1 and CDR2 (germline): LGHNT, FRNRAP.

CDR3 in DNA: TGCGCCAGTCAAGGGACATCTTCCTACGAGCAGTACTTC. Protein sequence: CASQGTSSYEQYF. This chain connects TRBV4-1 to TRBJ2-7; the D gene is possibly TRBD1 (6 bases). The CDR3 length is 13 residues. The V gene's germline CDR1 is MGHRA and CDR2 YSYEKL. V was pared by 9 bases and J by 1 base, with 13 bases between.

The CDR3 here is CSVVGGHYNEQFF. The CDR3 nucleotides are TGCAGCGTTGTGGGCGGACACTACAATGAGCAGTTCTTC. The chain carries TRBV29-1 and TRBJ2-1; D is perhaps TRBD1 (5 bases). Germline CDR1 and CDR2: SQVTM and ANQGSEA. The CDR3 totals 13 residues. Trimming removed 4 bases at V and 3 bases at J, with 10 bases between.

The chain couples TRBV5-1 to TRBJ1-5; D uncertain. Trimming shortened V by 2 bases and J by 2 bases, and 8 bases separated the two germline ends. CDR3 length: 14 residues. Germline V lookup: CDR1 SGHRS, CDR2 YFSETQ. In nucleotides, the CDR3 is TGCGCCAGCAGCTTAGATTCGGGCAATCAGCCCCAGCATTTT. Translation: CASSLDSGNQPQHF.

This clone was recorded a few times. This chain links TRBV19 with TRBJ2-1; tentative D call: TRBD2 (5 bases). From germline, CDR1 is LNHDA and CDR2 SQIVND (reference sequence). This CDR3 contains 15 residues. V dropped 2 bases and J dropped 0 bases, with 8 bases sitting between them. CDR3 bases: TGTGCCAGTAGTATAATCGAGGGCTCCTACAATGAGCAGTTCTTC. Translated: CASSIIEGSYNEQFF.